This is a list of T cell receptor beta chains from one sample in a study of blood T cell repertoires in COVID-19. Assay: immunoSEQ multiplex PCR; the TCRdb copy retains only in-frame clones and omits some. The sample has some 320,000 clones; under 90% are singletons. Specimen: peripheral blood. These receptor sequences come from a woman in her twenties or thirties with COVID-19, enrolled during active disease. Both conserved end residues are part of each CDR3. A D gene is named only where the DNA matches it firmly. Clone size appears in some rows only: once, few, many, or a class for an expanded clone.

abundance	d_gene	v_gene	len	j_gene	CDR3aa	CDR3nt
NA	NA	TRBV19	13	TRBJ1-1	CASSITGYTEAFF	TGTGCCAGTAGTATAACGGGGTATACTGAAGCTTTCTTT
NA	TRBD1	TRBV27	15	TRBJ2-7	CASSWGQGSSYEQYF	TGTGCCAGCAGTTGGGGACAGGGGTCATCCTACGAGCAGTACTTC
NA	TRBD1	TRBV18	13	TRBJ1-2	CASSAAGGYGYTF	TGTGCCAGCTCAGCGGCAGGGGGATATGGCTACACCTTC
NA	NA	TRBV18	13	TRBJ1-5	CASSPGSGGRQHF	TGTGCCAGCTCACCCGGCAGCGGGGGGAGGCAGCATTTT
NA	NA	TRBV12-3/TRBV12-4	13	TRBJ2-5	CASSFRDQETQYF	TGTGCCAGCAGTTTTCGGGATCAAGAGACCCAGTACTTC
NA	NA	TRBV11-2	15	TRBJ1-4	CASSPGWGPNEKLFF	TGTGCCAGCAGCCCGGGGTGGGGGCCTAATGAAAAACTGTTTTTT
few	NA	TRBV3-1/TRBV3-2	14	TRBJ1-1	CASSQVRGYTEAFF	TGTGCCAGCAGCCAAGTCAGGGGTTATACTGAAGCTTTCTTT
NA	TRBD1	TRBV7-2	16	TRBJ2-3	CASSLRGQGLTDTQYF	TGTGCCAGCAGCTTAAGGGGACAGGGTTTAACAGATACGCAGTATTTT
NA	NA	TRBV18	13	TRBJ1-6	CASSPDGNSPLHF	TGTGCCAGCTCTCCAGACGGGAATTCACCCCTCCACTTT
NA	NA	TRBV6-1	14	TRBJ1-2	CASSEALRNLGYTF	TGTGCCAGCAGTGAAGCGCTGCGGAATCTTGGCTACACCTTC
NA	TRBD1	TRBV28	17	TRBJ1-2	CASRGPLGTGGVYGYTF	TGTGCCAGCAGGGGCCCCCTGGGGACAGGGGGCGTCTATGGCTACACCTTC